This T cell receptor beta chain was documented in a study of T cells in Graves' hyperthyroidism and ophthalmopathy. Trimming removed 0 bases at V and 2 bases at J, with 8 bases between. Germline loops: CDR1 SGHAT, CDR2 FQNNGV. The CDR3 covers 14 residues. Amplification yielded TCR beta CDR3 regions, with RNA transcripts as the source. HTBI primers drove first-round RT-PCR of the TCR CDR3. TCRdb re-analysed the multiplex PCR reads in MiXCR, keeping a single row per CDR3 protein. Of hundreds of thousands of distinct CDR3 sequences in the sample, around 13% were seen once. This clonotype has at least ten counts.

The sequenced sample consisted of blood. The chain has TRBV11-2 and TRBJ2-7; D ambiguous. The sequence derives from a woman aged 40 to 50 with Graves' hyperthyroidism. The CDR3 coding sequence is TGTGCCAGCAGCTTAGAGTTTGGGACCTACGAGCAGTACTTC. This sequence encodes CASSLEFGTYEQYF.